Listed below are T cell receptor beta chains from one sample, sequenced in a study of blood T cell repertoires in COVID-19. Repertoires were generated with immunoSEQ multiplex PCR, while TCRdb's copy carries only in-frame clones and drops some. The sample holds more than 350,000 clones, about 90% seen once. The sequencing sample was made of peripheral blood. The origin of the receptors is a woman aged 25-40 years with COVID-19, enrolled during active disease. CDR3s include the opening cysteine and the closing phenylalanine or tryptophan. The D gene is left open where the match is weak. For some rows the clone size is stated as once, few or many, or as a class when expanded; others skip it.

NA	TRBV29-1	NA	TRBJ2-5	CSVEVEASLLNFGTQYF	TGCAGCGTTGAAGTAGAGGCTAGCCTACTCAATTTCGGGACCCAGTACTTC
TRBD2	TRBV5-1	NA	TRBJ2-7	CASTLGTSFSYEQYF	TGCGCCAGCACCCTAGGGACTAGCTTTTCCTACGAGCAGTACTTC
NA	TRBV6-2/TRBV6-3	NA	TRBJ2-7	CASSASSNEQYF	TGTGCCAGCAGCGCTAGTAGTAACGAGCAGTACTTC
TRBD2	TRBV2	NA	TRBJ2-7	CASSGEAGGPYEQYF	TGTGCCAGCAGTGGAGAAGCGGGAGGTCCCTACGAGCAGTACTTC
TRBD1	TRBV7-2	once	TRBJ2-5	CASSSGQGLETQYF	TGTGCCAGCAGCTCGGGACAGGGGTTAGAGACCCAGTACTTC
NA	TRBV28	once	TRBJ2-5	CASSPTGEETQYF	TGTGCCAGCAGTCCTACCGGGGAAGAGACCCAGTACTTC
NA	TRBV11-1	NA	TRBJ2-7	CASSLTGTTYEQYF	TGTGCCAGCAGCTTAACAGGGACAACCTACGAGCAGTACTTC
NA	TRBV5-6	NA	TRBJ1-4	CASSLAGGSKEKLFF	TGTGCCAGCAGCTTGGCCGGGGGATCCAAGGAAAAACTGTTTTTT
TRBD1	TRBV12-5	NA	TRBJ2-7	CASGLDRGYEQYF	TGTGCTAGTGGTTTGGACAGGGGCTACGAGCAGTACTTC
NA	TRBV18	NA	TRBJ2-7	CASCEGTWLEQYF	TGTGCCAGCTGCGAGGGTACATGGCTCGAGCAGTACTTC
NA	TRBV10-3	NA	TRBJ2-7	CAIREGGEQYF	TGTGCCATCAGGGAAGGGGGCGAGCAGTACTTC
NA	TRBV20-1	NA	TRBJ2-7	CSASRTRGEQYF	TGCAGTGCTAGTAGGACTCGCGGGGAGCAGTACTTC
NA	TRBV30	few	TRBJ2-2	CAWSGVLGTGELFF	TGTGCCTGGAGTGGGGTCCTAGGCACCGGGGAGCTGTTTTTT
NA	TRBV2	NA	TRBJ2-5	CASSPTGGGRGQETQYF	TGTGCCAGCAGCCCAACCGGCGGAGGGAGAGGGCAAGAGACCCAGTACTTC
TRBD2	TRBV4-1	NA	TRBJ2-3	CASSHLTGTSGSVVGTDTQYF	TGCGCCAGCAGCCATCTCACCGGGACTAGCGGGAGTGTGGTTGGGACAGATACGCAGTATTTT
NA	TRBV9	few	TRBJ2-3	CASSVGLGDSTDTQYF	TGTGCCAGCAGCGTAGGATTAGGGGATAGCACAGATACGCAGTATTTT
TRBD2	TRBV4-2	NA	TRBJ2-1	CASSQDLLASGSSYNEQFF	TGTGCCAGCAGCCAAGATCTTCTAGCTAGCGGGAGCTCCTACAATGAGCAGTTCTTC
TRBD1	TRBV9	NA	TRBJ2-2	CASSVADRATGELFF	TGTGCCAGCAGCGTAGCTGACAGGGCCACCGGGGAGCTGTTTTTT
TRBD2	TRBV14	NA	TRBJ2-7	CASSQAEGLLLGEQYF	TGTGCCAGCAGCCAAGCCGAGGGACTACTACTGGGCGAGCAGTACTTC
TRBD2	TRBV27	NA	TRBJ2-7	CASSRLAGAKPYEQYF	TGTGCCAGCAGTCGCCTAGCGGGCGCCAAGCCCTACGAGCAGTACTTC
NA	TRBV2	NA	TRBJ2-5	CASAEATVETQYF	TGTGCCAGCGCCGAGGCGACCGTGGAGACCCAGTACTTC
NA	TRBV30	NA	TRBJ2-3	CAWGYGFTDTQYF	TGTGCCTGGGGATACGGGTTCACAGATACGCAGTATTTT
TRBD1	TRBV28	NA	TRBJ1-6	CASSFAPGQGASPLHF	TGTGCCAGCAGTTTTGCTCCCGGACAGGGCGCTTCACCCCTCCACTTT
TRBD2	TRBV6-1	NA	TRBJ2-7	CASSLGGEQYF	TGTGCCAGCAGCCTGGGGGGGGAGCAGTACTTC
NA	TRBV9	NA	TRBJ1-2	CASTTGSVSYGYTF	TGTGCCAGCACAACAGGGAGTGTGAGCTATGGCTACACCTTC
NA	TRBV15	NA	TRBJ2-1	CATSNGRAVMNEQFF	TGTGCCACCAGCAACGGGCGGGCTGTAATGAATGAGCAGTTCTTC
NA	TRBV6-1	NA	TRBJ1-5	CASSEVRDQPQHF	TGTGCCAGCAGTGAAGTTCGGGATCAGCCCCAGCATTTT
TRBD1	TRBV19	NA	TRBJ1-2	CASSRQGGYGYTF	TGTGCCAGTAGTCGACAGGGGGGCTATGGCTACACCTTC